One sample yielded the 19 T cell receptor beta chains listed below, sequenced in a study of blood T cell repertoires in COVID-19. Assay used: immunoSEQ multiplex PCR; TCRdb lists only in-frame clones, some missing. The data hold approximately 470,000 clones, with around 90% observed a single time. Input material: PBMCs or T cells enriched from blood (not recorded which). The receptors shown here come from a woman under 30 who had recovered from COVID-19.

This chain joins TRBV7-2 and TRBJ2-3, with D unresolved. Germline CDR1 is SGHTA and CDR2 is FQGNSA. Trimming removed 5 bases at V and 2 bases at J, with 11 bases between. The CDR3 spans 14 residues. The CDR3 DNA reads as TGTGCCAGCAGCCCCGACTTAATCACAGATACGCAGTATTTT. Encoded protein: CASSPDLITDTQYF.

The genes are TRBV7-9 and TRBJ1-1; D unresolved. There are 12 residues in the CDR3. CDR1 and CDR2 (germline): SEHNR, FQNEAQ (reference sequence). The CDR3 DNA is TGTGCAGCGGATGGGCAGAACACTGAAGCTTTCTTT. This encodes CAADGQNTEAFF.

The CDR3 DNA reads TGCGCCAGCAGCCCTGGGACGGGGGGTTACCGGGAGCTGTTTTTT. This gives the protein CASSPGTGGYRELFF. The rearrangement links TRBV5-1 to TRBJ2-2, with TRBD2 matching 7 bases. V dropped 4 bases and J dropped 9; count of bases not matched to a gene: 12. This CDR3 contains 15 residues. The germline V gene encodes CDR1 SGHRS and CDR2 YFSETQ.

The CDR3 region is CASSKAGGRNNEQFF. The CDR3 DNA reads TGCGCCAGCAGTAAAGCGGGGGGCCGTAACAATGAGCAGTTCTTC. This chain joins TRBV10-2 and TRBJ2-1; 9 nucleotides match TRBD2. This CDR3 spans 15 amino acids. Trimming at V came to 5 bases and at J to 5 bases, leaving 7 bases not matched to a gene. The germline V gene encodes CDR1 WSHSY and CDR2 SAAADI.

This chain joins TRBV11-2 and TRBJ2-1, with TRBD2 identical over 10 bases. V dropped 6 bases and J dropped 7; count of bases not matched to a gene: 9. Germline V lookup: CDR1 SGHAT, CDR2 FQNNGV. CDR3 length: 15 amino acids. CDR3 residues: CASSPAGGPKNEQFF. In nucleotides, the CDR3 is TGTGCCAGCAGTCCAGCGGGGGGGCCTAAGAATGAGCAGTTCTTC.

The rearrangement uses TRBV5-6 and TRBJ1-6; tentatively, D is TRBD1 (6 bases). With 0 bases removed from V and 7 bases from J, the gap between germline ends came to 14 bases. The CDR3 spans 16 residues. The V gene's germline CDR1 is SGHDT and CDR2 YYEEEE. The CDR3 reads CASSLERQGTNSPLHF. The CDR3 DNA reads as TGTGCCAGCAGCTTGGAACGCCAGGGGACGAATTCACCCCTCCACTTT.

The chain combines TRBV5-5 with TRBJ2-1; 11 positions match TRBD2. This CDR3 contains 15 residues. V gave up 2 bases and J gave up 9 bases; unmatched junction bases: 7. Germline V CDR1 and CDR2: SGHKS, YYEKEE (reference sequence). Here the CDR3 reads CASSLYSGGAGEQFF. The CDR3 nucleotides are TGTGCCAGCAGCTTATATAGCGGGGGGGCTGGTGAGCAGTTCTTC.

This sequence joins TRBV5-6 and TRBJ1-2; TRBD1 agrees at 9 bases. V gave up 4 bases and J gave up 8 bases; unmatched junction bases: 12. The CDR3 totals 15 residues. Germline-derived CDR1 and CDR2 are SGHDT and YYEEEE. The CDR3 loop reads CASSLSRTGGEGYTF. CDR3 DNA: TGTGCCAGCAGCCTGAGTCGAACAGGGGGCGAAGGCTACACCTTC. Combining the CDR3 with reference TRBV5-6 and TRBJ1-2 gives the whole variable domain DAGVTQSPTHLIKTRGQQVTLRCSPKSGHDTVSWYQQALGQGPQFIFQYYEEEERQRGNFPDRFSGHQFPNYSSELNVNALLLGDSALYLCASSLSRTGGEGYTFGSGTRLTVV.

V is TRBV15 and J is TRBJ1-2; 8 bases map to TRBD1. The V segment lost 0 bases and the J segment 5 bases; nucleotides outside the gene matches: 5. This CDR3 spans 15 amino acids. Germline assignment: CDR1 LNHNV and CDR2 YYDKDF (reference sequence). The CDR3 sequence is CATSREDRGGYGYTF. The CDR3 DNA reads TGTGCCACCAGCAGAGAAGACAGGGGAGGATATGGCTACACCTTC.

J is TRBJ1-2 and V is TRBV19; 8 bases line up with TRBD1. From germline, CDR1 is LNHDA and CDR2 SQIVND (reference sequence). This CDR3 has 16 amino acids. The J segment lost 8 bases and the V segment lost 5 bases, leaving 16 bases of the junction unmatched. CDR3 coding DNA: TGTGCCAGTAGTTCATGGGACAGGAGGTCGGCGGGAGGCTACACCTTC. Amino acid sequence: CASSSWDRRSAGGYTF.

The rearrangement joins TRBV5-8 to TRBJ2-1; a possible D gene is TRBD1 (8 bases). There are 16 residues in the CDR3. Looked up from germline, CDR1 is SGHTS and CDR2 is YDEGEE. The V and J ends lost 4 bases and 3 bases respectively, with 17 bases between them. Here the CDR3 reads CASSPDYRGGYNEQFF. In nucleotides, the CDR3 is TGTGCCAGCAGCCCAGACTACAGGGGGGGCTACAATGAGCAGTTCTTC.

The genes are TRBV5-4 and TRBJ1-1; maybe TRBD1 (5 bases). Germline lookup yields CDR1 SGHNT and CDR2 YYREEE (reference sequence). The CDR3 has 14 amino acids. Trimming cost V 3 bases and J 1 base, with 10 bases left between them. CDR3 sequence reads: CASSSDQGNTEAFF. The CDR3 DNA is TGTGCCAGCAGCTCAGACCAGGGGAACACTGAAGCTTTCTTT.

The chain recombines TRBV3-1 (or the pseudogene TRBV3-2) with TRBJ1-2; 9 bases fit TRBD1. This CDR3 is built from 17 residues. The germline gives CDR1 LGHDT, CDR2 YNNKEL (reference sequence). With V trimmed by 0 bases and J by 4 bases, 9 bases remained unmatched. The CDR3 DNA follows: TGTGCCAGCAGCCAAGATCAGACAGGGGGGAACTCCTATGGCTACACCTTC. It translates to CASSQDQTGGNSYGYTF.

V is TRBV11-3 and J is TRBJ2-3, with 7 bases fitting TRBD1. There are 15 residues in the CDR3. V shed 4 bases, J shed 3 bases, and the junction held 7 bases outside the gene matches. The germline gives CDR1 SGHNT, CDR2 YENEEA. In DNA form, the CDR3 reads TGTGCCAGCAGCTCGGGGACAGTCCCGACAGATACGCAGTATTTT. It encodes CASSSGTVPTDTQYF.

This clone was seen more than once but under ten times. This chain links TRBV2 with TRBJ1-1; maybe TRBD1 (5 bases). The CDR3 contains 13 residues. With 8 bases removed from V and 2 bases from J, the gap between germline ends came to 12 bases. Germline V gene data show CDR1 as SNHLY and CDR2 as FYNNEI. The CDR3 loop is CASLGVRNTEAFF. The CDR3 DNA follows: TGTGCCAGCTTAGGGGTGCGAAACACTGAAGCTTTCTTT. The full variable domain, rest sourced from reference TRBV2 and TRBJ1-1, is EPEVTQTPSHQVTQMGQEVILRCVPISNHLYFYWYRQILGQKVEFLVSFYNNEISEKSEIFDDQFSVERPDGSNFTLKIRSTKLEDSAMYFCASLGVRNTEAFFGQGTRLTVV.

This rearrangement joins TRBV3-1 (or the pseudogene TRBV3-2) to TRBJ1-2; perhaps TRBD1 as D (5 bases). Germline V gives CDR1 LGHDT, CDR2 YNNKEL (reference sequence). The CDR3 is made up of 15 amino acids. V lost 6 bases to trimming and J lost 3 bases, with 17 bases between them. The CDR3 sequence: CASSRRTGGYYGYTF. The CDR3 DNA is TGTGCCAGCAGTCGGCGAACGGGGGGATACTATGGCTACACCTTC.

CDR3 bases: TGTGCCAGCAGGACTTACGGGGGAATCACCTCCTACGAGCAGTACTTC. Translating it yields CASRTYGGITSYEQYF. The chain employs TRBV27 and TRBJ2-7; maybe TRBD2 (6 bases). From germline, CDR1 is MNHEY and CDR2 SMNVEV (reference sequence). This CDR3 comprises 16 residues. Trimming pared 6 bases from V and 0 bases from J, leaving 18 bases between.

The V gene is TRBV12-3 or TRBV12-4, the J gene TRBJ1-1; D remains ambiguous. This CDR3 comprises 13 residues. The V and J ends lost 3 bases and 7 bases respectively, with 12 bases between them. CDR3 sequence: CASSLGDVGEAFF. The CDR3 region has the DNA TGTGCCAGCAGTTTGGGAGATGTGGGTGAAGCTTTCTTT.

The J gene is TRBJ1-1, the V gene TRBV9, with a possible D match to TRBD1 (5 bases). Germline loops: CDR1 SGDLS, CDR2 YYNGEE. This CDR3 spans 16 amino acids. The V end was cut by 4 bases, the J end by 2 bases, with 18 bases between. CDR3 DNA sequence: TGTGCCAGCAGCTCGACGGTGACAGACATTAACACTGAAGCTTTCTTT. Amino acids: CASSSTVTDINTEAFF.